The T cell receptor beta chain under discussion was sequenced for a study of shared clonotypes between healthy human individuals. Study context: The cohort had a couple of women and a few men, ages 18 to 49. Study-level points and caveats: Blood was the sole source, and tissue repertoires probably differ. Non-shared clonotypes had lower generation probabilities than those shared by all four donors.

Comments on this clone: What it recognizes is unknown.

The assay was immunoSEQ multiplex PCR, and TCRdb's table has in-frame clones only and misses some. Of 980,000 or so clones listed, around three quarters are singletons. V lost 0 bases and J lost 1, with 9 bases in between. The CDR3 contains 16 residues. CDR1 and CDR2 (germline): LGHNA, YNFKEQ. The sample comprised memory CD4+ T cells sorted from blood. Stated subset: CD45RA-negative fraction. The TCR comes from a man aged 18-30 years in good health. The chain combines TRBV4-2 with TRBJ2-2; D unclear. This CDR3 is CASSQDTAKNTGELFF. In nucleotides, the CDR3 is TGTGCCAGCAGCCAAGATACGGCCAAGAACACCGGGGAGCTGTTTTTT.